This TCR beta chain was recovered during a study of vaccination and CD4 T cells after COVID-19. Findings and limits, study-wide: SARS-CoV-2-reactive clonotypes rose nonsignificantly, with the median going from around 20 to 38.

Germline CDR1 and CDR2: MGHRA and YSYEKL. V lost 2 bases to trimming and J lost 9 bases, with 11 bases between them. The CDR3 extends over 13 amino acids. Sample time point: late sampling 161 to 241 days after vaccination in a few convalescent patients. The sample's treatment: approximately 9-day PBMC culture with coronavirus spike peptide pools or control peptides (ViraFEST assay). Wells contained some 1.9 million PBMCs each, and these were cultured with 8 to 10 IU/ml IL-2 and around 9.6 ug/ml peptide pools. Cultured CD4+ T-cell DNA underwent Oncomine TCR Beta short-read sequencing. TCRdb used MiXCR to reprocess the PCR reads, holding one entry per CDR3 protein. The sample lists more than 20,000 distinct CDR3 sequences, roughly 45% occurring once. Note on this clonotype: Its antigen is unidentified.

The chain uses TRBV4-1 and TRBJ1-5, with a weak D call TRBD1 (6 bases). The TCR originated in a human donor who had recovered from COVID-19. Here the sequenced sample was CD4+ T cells from blood, cultured in vitro, taken about 7 months after SARS-CoV-2 vaccination. CDR3 residues: CASSQRTGLPQHF. CDR3 bases: TGCGCCAGCAGCCAACGTACAGGGCTGCCCCAGCATTTT.